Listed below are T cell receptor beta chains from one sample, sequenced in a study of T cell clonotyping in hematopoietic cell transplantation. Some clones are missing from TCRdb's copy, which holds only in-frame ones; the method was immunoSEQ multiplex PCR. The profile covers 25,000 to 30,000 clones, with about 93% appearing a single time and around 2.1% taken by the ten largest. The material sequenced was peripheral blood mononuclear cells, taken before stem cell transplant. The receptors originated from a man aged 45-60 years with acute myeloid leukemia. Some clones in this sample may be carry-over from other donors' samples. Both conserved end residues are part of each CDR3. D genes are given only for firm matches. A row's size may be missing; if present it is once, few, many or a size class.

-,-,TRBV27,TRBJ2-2,CASSQGAGGELFF,TGTGCCAGCAGTCAAGGGGCAGGCGGGGAGCTGTTTTTT
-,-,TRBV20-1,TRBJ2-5,CSERNRETQYF,TGCAGTGAGCGGAACAGGGAGACCCAGTACTTC
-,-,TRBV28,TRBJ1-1,CASSLFLGLNTEAFF,TGTGCCAGCAGTTTATTTCTGGGGCTAAACACTGAAGCTTTCTTT
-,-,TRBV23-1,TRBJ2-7,CASLSRTGSSYEQYF,TGCGCCAGCCTGAGCCGGACGGGAAGCTCCTACGAGCAGTACTTC
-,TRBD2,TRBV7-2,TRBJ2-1,CASSLGLAGRGDEQFF,TGTGCCAGCAGCTTAGGACTAGCGGGGAGAGGCGATGAGCAGTTCTTC
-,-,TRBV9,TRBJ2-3,CASSARQLDTQYF,TGTGCCAGCAGCGCAAGACAGCTCGATACGCAGTATTTT
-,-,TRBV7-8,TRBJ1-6,CASSFVRSYNSPLHF,TGTGCCAGCAGCTTTGTCCGGAGTTATAATTCACCCCTCCACTTT
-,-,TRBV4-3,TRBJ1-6,CASSQDGRGGSSPLHF,TGCGCCAGCAGCCAAGATGGCAGGGGAGGTAGTTCACCCCTCCACTTT
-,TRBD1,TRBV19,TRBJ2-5,CASSPGTGSGTQYF,TGTGCCAGTAGCCCCGGGACAGGTAGCGGGACCCAGTACTTC
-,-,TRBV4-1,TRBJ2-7,CASSHLQGLSYEQYF,TGCGCCAGCAGCCACCTACAGGGTCTCTCCTACGAGCAGTACTTC
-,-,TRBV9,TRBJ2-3,CASSEGGSTDTQYF,TGTGCCAGCAGCGAAGGGGGAAGCACAGATACGCAGTATTTT
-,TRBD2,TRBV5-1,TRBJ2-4,CASSPRGLAGGGIQYF,TGCGCCAGCAGCCCGAGAGGACTAGCGGGAGGCGGCATTCAGTACTTC
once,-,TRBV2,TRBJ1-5,CASSDVGRNQPQHF,TGTGCCAGCAGTGACGTGGGGCGCAATCAGCCCCAGCATTTT
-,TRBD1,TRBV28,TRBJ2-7,CASGQGAPHEQYF,TGTGCCAGCGGGCAGGGGGCCCCCCACGAGCAGTACTTC
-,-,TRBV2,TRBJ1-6,CASSGSSYNSPLHF,TGTGCCAGTTCTGGAAGCTCCTATAATTCACCCCTCCACTTT
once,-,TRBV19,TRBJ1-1,CASSMGPLNTEAFF,TGTGCCAGTAGTATGGGACCGCTTAACACTGAAGCTTTCTTT
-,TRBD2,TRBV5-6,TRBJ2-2,CASSFGGIGELFF,TGTGCCAGCAGCTTCGGGGGGATCGGGGAGCTGTTTTTT
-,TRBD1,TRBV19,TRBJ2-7,CASSIFRGPGPYEQYF,TGTGCCAGTAGTATCTTTAGGGGGCCGGGACCCTACGAGCAGTACTTC
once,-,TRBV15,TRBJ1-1,CATRVQGGEAFF,TGTGCCACCAGGGTACAGGGAGGTGAAGCTTTCTTT
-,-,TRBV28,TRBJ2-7,CASSKVGHHSYEQYF,TGTGCCAGCAGTAAGGTGGGACACCACTCCTACGAGCAGTACTTC
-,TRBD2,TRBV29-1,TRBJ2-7,CSVAIFGTSGIGYEQYF,TGCAGCGTCGCTATATTTGGGACTAGCGGGATCGGATACGAGCAGTACTTC
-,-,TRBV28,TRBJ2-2,CASSPTWGRAVTGELFF,TGTGCCAGCAGTCCGACCTGGGGCAGGGCGGTCACCGGGGAGCTGTTTTTT
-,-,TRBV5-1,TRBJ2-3,CASSPPHEASTDTQYF,TGCGCCAGCAGCCCCCCCCACGAAGCCTCCACAGATACGCAGTATTTT
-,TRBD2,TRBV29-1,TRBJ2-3,CSVSAGLKTSTDTQYF,TGCAGCGTGTCAGCGGGGCTAAAAACTAGCACAGATACGCAGTATTTT
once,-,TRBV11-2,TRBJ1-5,CASSLGRGGNQPQHF,TGTGCCAGCAGCTTAGGTAGGGGTGGAAATCAGCCCCAGCATTTT
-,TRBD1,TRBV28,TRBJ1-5,CASITGDGGAYSNQPQHF,TGTGCCAGCATCACAGGGGATGGTGGAGCGTATAGCAATCAGCCCCAGCATTTT
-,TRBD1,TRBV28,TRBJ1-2,CASSLTQGAYGYTF,TGTGCCAGCAGTTTAACACAGGGGGCCTATGGCTACACCTTC
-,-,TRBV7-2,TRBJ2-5,CASSSRSLETQYF,TGTGCCAGCAGCTCACGGAGCTTGGAGACCCAGTACTTC
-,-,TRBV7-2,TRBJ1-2,CASSGQRGDYGYTF,TGTGCCAGCAGCGGTCAAAGGGGTGACTATGGCTACACCTTC
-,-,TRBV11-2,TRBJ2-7,CASSLGGHGEQYF,TGTGCCAGCAGCTTGGGGGGTCACGGCGAGCAGTACTTC
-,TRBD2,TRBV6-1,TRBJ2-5,CASSEERGSSGIQETQYF,TGTGCCAGCAGTGAAGAAAGGGGCTCTAGCGGGATCCAAGAGACCCAGTACTTC
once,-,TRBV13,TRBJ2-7,CASSLGRPSYYEQYF,TGTGCCAGCAGCCTCGGTCGGCCATCATATTACGAGCAGTACTTC
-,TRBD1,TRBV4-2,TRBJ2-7,CASSQVTGGVLVYEQYF,TGTGCCAGCAGCCAAGTGACAGGGGGGGTTTTAGTCTACGAGCAGTACTTC
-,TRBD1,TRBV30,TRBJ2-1,CAWKVRDRNEQFF,TGTGCCTGGAAGGTGCGGGACAGGAATGAGCAGTTCTTC
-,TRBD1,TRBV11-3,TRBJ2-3,CASSWGQATDTQYF,TGTGCCAGCAGCTGGGGACAGGCTACAGATACGCAGTATTTT
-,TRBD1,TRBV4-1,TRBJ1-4,CASSQDWTGGKEKLFF,TGCGCCAGCAGCCAAGATTGGACAGGGGGCAAGGAAAAACTGTTTTTT
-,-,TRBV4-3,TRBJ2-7,CASSQIPDWSYEQYF,TGCGCCAGCAGCCAAATTCCGGACTGGAGCTACGAGCAGTACTTC
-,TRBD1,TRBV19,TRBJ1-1,CASSSGQGSTEAFF,TGTGCCAGTAGTTCCGGACAGGGGAGCACTGAAGCTTTCTTT
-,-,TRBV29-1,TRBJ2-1,CSVPGRSEQFF,TGCAGCGTTCCCGGACGCAGCGAGCAGTTCTTC
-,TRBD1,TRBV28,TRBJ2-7,CASSPTGRTYEQYF,TGTGCCAGCAGCCCGACAGGGCGGACCTACGAGCAGTACTTC